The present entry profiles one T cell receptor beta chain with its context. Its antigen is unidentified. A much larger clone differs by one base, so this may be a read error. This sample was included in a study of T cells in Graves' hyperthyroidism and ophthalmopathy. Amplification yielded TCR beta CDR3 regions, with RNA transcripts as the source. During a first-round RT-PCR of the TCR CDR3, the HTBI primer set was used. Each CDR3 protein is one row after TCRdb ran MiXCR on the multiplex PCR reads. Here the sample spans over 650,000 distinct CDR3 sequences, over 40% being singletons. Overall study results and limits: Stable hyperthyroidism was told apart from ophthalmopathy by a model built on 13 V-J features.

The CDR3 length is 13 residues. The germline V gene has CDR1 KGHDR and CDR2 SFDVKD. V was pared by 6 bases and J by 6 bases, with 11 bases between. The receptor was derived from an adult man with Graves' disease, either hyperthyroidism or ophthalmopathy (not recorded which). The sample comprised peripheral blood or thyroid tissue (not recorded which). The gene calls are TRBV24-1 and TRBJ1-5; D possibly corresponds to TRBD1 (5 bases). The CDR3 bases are TGTGCCACCAGTCCGGGGGTCACTCAGCCCCAGCATTTT. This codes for CATSPGVTQPQHF.